The TCR beta chain under discussion was sequenced for a study of identical twins. In regard to this clonotype: Antigen unknown.

Findings of the study overall: Twin-shared out-of-frame alpha sequences showed excess low generation probability. One should note that invariant MAIT and iNKT cells could partly confound zero-insertion analyses.

cDNA carried unique molecular identifiers, and a universal primer site was added by template switching. TCRdb reprocessed the 5' RACE reads with MiXCR, giving one entry per CDR3 protein. The table lists 640,000 or so distinct CDR3 sequences, around 5.7% of them singletons. From germline, CDR1 is DFQATT and CDR2 SNEGSKA (reference sequence). This CDR3 is built from 14 residues. V lost 3 bases to trimming and J lost 1 base; unmatched junction nucleotides: 3. Sequencing was done on a sample of naive T cells sorted from blood. This chain connects TRBV20-1 to TRBJ1-1, with 9 bases aligning to TRBD1. The clonotype comes from a man aged 18 to 29 in good health. CDR3 sequence (DNA): TGCAGTGCTAGGGGGGACAGGGCGAACACTGAAGCTTTCTTT. Translation: CSARGDRANTEAFF.